What follows are 20 T cell receptor beta chains derived from one specimen sequenced in a study of PD-L1 blockade in urothelial cancer. Using immunoSEQ multiplex PCR, the repertoire was profiled, and TCRdb retains in-frame clones only, with some absent. The sample records around 19,000 clones, just over 85% being singletons. This specimen consisted of PBMCs, obtained around atezolizumab (anti-PD-L1) treatment. The receptors here all came from a man aged 45 to 65 with urothelial cancer.

V and J are TRBV28 and TRBJ2-1; D gene uncertain. Germline CDR1 reads MDHEN; CDR2 reads SYDVKM. V lost 5 bases, J lost 6 bases, and 20 bases lay in between. The CDR3 is made up of 16 amino acids. CDR3 in amino acids: CASSPLWATLGNEQFF. CDR3 nucleotide sequence: TGTGCCAGCAGTCCCCTGTGGGCGACCCTTGGCAATGAGCAGTTCTTC. Looking up the rest from reference TRBV28 and TRBJ2-1 gives the full variable domain: DVKVTQSSRYLVKRTGEKVFLECVQDMDHENMFWYRQDPGLGLRLIYFSYDVKMKEKGDIPEGYSVSREKKERFSLILESASTNQTSMYLCASSPLWATLGNEQFFGPGTRLTVL.

The chain combines TRBV7-7 with TRBJ2-3, with 7 bases lining up with TRBD2. Per the germline V gene, CDR1 is SSHAT and CDR2 is FNYEAQ (reference sequence). V lost 5 bases to trimming and J lost 4 bases; unmatched junction nucleotides: 6. The CDR3 is 14 amino acids. The CDR3 reads CASSHGLAADTQYF. The CDR3, as DNA: TGTGCCAGCAGCCACGGGCTAGCGGCAGATACGCAGTATTTT.

This clone turned up a few times. The rearrangement uses TRBV11-2 and TRBJ1-2; no definite D call. V was shortened by 5 bases and J by 6 bases, with 10 bases between the two germline ends. The germline gives CDR1 SGHAT, CDR2 FQNNGV. The CDR3 consists of 12 residues. The CDR3 reads CASSVGRDGYTF. The CDR3, as DNA: TGTGCCAGCAGCGTAGGACGGGATGGCTACACCTTC.

V and J are TRBV20-1 and TRBJ1-2, with D hard to call. Trimming stripped 4 bases from V and 10 bases from J, with 13 bases between. Germline lookup yields CDR1 DFQATT and CDR2 SNEGSKA (reference sequence). The CDR3 consists of 11 residues. The CDR3 DNA is TGCAGTGCTAAAGACGGAGTAGTCTACACCTTC. Residues: CSAKDGVVYTF.

As regards this clone: A junction end diverges from the germline sequence, so it may reflect a read error. DNA of the CDR3: TGCGCCAGCAGTGGGGACTCCTTCGAGCAGTACTTC. Translation: CASSGDSFEQYF. This chain links TRBV10-2 with TRBJ2-7, with D possibly TRBD2 on 6 matching bases. This CDR3 has 12 amino acids. Germline loops: CDR1 WSHSY, CDR2 SAAADI.

The chain combines TRBV6-5 with TRBJ2-7; 12 nucleotides line up with TRBD2. Trimming at V came to 5 bases and at J to 5 bases, leaving 1 base not matched to a gene. This CDR3 is built from 13 residues. Germline lookup yields CDR1 MNHEY and CDR2 SVGAGI. The CDR3 sequence is CASSRLAGDEQYF. The CDR3 region has the DNA TGTGCCAGCAGTCGACTAGCGGGAGACGAGCAGTACTTC.

The rearrangement joins TRBV7-9 to TRBJ1-4; tentative D call: TRBD1 (5 bases). Trimming removed 4 bases at V and 7 bases at J, with 25 bases between. Germline V gene sequence: CDR1 SEHNR, CDR2 FQNEAQ (reference sequence). This CDR3 region has 18 residues. CDR3 bases: TGTGCCAGCAGCTCAGAGTGGCCCTCAACCAGGGATGGTGAAAAACTGTTTTTT. Amino acid sequence: CASSSEWPSTRDGEKLFF.

This clone came up once. The rearrangement joins TRBV6-5 to TRBJ2-7; 7 bases line up with TRBD2. Trimming at V came to 8 bases and at J to 3 bases, leaving 13 bases not matched to a gene. Germline V gives CDR1 MNHEY, CDR2 SVGAGI. CDR3 size: 15 residues. In nucleotides, the CDR3 is TGTGCCAGCCGGACGGGGGGAGGGACGATCTACGAGCAGTACTTC. It specifies CASRTGGGTIYEQYF.

The chain uses TRBV5-8 and TRBJ2-7; 7 nucleotides line up with TRBD1. CDR1 and CDR2 (germline): SGHTS, YDEGEE. CDR3 length equals 14 residues. V lost 2 bases and J lost 6; bases outside the gene matches: 8. CDR3 region: CASSLQGPGGEQYF. The CDR3 DNA reads as TGTGCCAGCAGCTTACAGGGGCCGGGTGGCGAGCAGTACTTC.

The rearrangement links TRBV4-3 to TRBJ2-7; 7 bases agree with TRBD2. CDR3 length equals 17 residues. CDR1 LGHNA and CDR2 YSLEER come from the germline V gene. Trimming took 2 bases from V and 4 from J; bases not matched to a gene: 14. Here the CDR3 reads CASSQSLARERRYEQYF. Here the CDR3 DNA reads TGCGCCAGCAGCCAATCACTAGCGCGGGAGAGGAGGTACGAGCAGTACTTC.

The chain uses TRBV7-6 and TRBJ1-5; TRBD1 might be the D (5 bases). This CDR3 has 14 amino acids. Trimming pared 2 bases from V and 5 bases from J, leaving 10 bases between. Germline V CDR1 and CDR2: SGHVS, FNYEAQ. The CDR3 bases are TGTGCCAGCAGCTTAATGGACACCGATCAGCCCCAGCATTTT. This encodes CASSLMDTDQPQHF.

V and J are TRBV5-5 and TRBJ2-3; the D is unclear. Trimming took off 2 bases at V and 4 bases at J, with 5 bases between the two ends. The germline CDR1 and CDR2 sequences are SGHKS and YYEKEE (reference sequence). The CDR3 is 12 amino acids. CDR3 region: CASSFNSDTQYF. CDR3 coding DNA: TGTGCCAGCAGCTTTAACTCAGATACGCAGTATTTT.

This chain joins TRBV7-2 and TRBJ2-7; TRBD1 aligns across 11 bases. CDR3 length: 14 amino acids. Germline V gene lookup returns CDR1 SGHTA and CDR2 FQGNSA. The ends lost 6 bases at V and 4 bases at J; junction bases unmatched: 5. The CDR3 protein is CASRSGTGGYEQYF. The CDR3, as DNA: TGTGCCAGCAGATCCGGGACAGGGGGTTACGAGCAGTACTTC. The full variable domain, its missing parts supplied by reference TRBV7-2 and TRBJ2-7, is GAGVSQSPSNKVTEKGKDVELRCDPISGHTALYWYRQSLGQGLEFLIYFQGNSAPDKSGLPSDRFSAERTGGSVSTLTIQRTQQEDSAVYLCASRSGTGGYEQYFGPGTRLTVT.

The chain is built from TRBV11-2 and TRBJ1-3, with 7 bases that match TRBD1. The V and J ends lost 4 bases and 2 bases, in that order; junction bases with no gene match: 8. The CDR3 extends over 16 amino acids. From germline, CDR1 is SGHAT and CDR2 FQNNGV. CDR3 in amino acids: CASSSSDRATGNTIYF. The CDR3 DNA sequence: TGTGCCAGCAGCTCGAGTGACAGGGCAACTGGAAACACCATATATTTT.

The chain couples TRBV4-1 to TRBJ2-3; D perhaps matches TRBD2 (7 bases). Looked up from germline, CDR1 is MGHRA and CDR2 is YSYEKL. CDR3 length: 18 residues. Trimming shortened V by 0 bases and J by 6 bases, and 22 bases separated the two germline ends. The CDR3 region is CASSQEGAGAVNFDTQYF. CDR3 nucleotides: TGCGCCAGCAGCCAAGAGGGGGCGGGAGCGGTCAACTTTGATACGCAGTATTTT.

Regarding this clone: Germline is not matched at one junction end, which may reflect a read error. V is TRBV30 and J is TRBJ1-1; 7 bases map to TRBD1. Germline V lookup: CDR1 GTSNPN, CDR2 SVGIG (reference sequence). The CDR3 extends over 12 amino acids. The CDR3 sequence is CASETGSLKPVF. For the CDR3, the DNA is TGTGCCTCCGAGACAGGGTCGCTGAAGCCGGTCTTT.

The chain carries TRBV27 and TRBJ1-2; D remains ambiguous. From germline, CDR1 is MNHEY and CDR2 SMNVEV (reference sequence). V lost 6 bases, J lost 5 bases, and 19 bases lay in between. This CDR3 contains 15 residues. The chain's CDR3 is CASSRNAAGGYGYTF. CDR3 sequence (DNA): TGTGCCAGCAGCCGGAATGCCGCGGGTGGGTATGGCTACACCTTC.

V usage is TRBV27 and J usage is TRBJ2-2, with D maybe TRBD1 (5 bases). Per germline, CDR1 MNHEY and CDR2 SMNVEV (reference sequence). This CDR3 comprises 17 residues. V was trimmed by 2 bases and J by 3 bases, leaving 16 bases between them. The CDR3 here is CASSLVSARVDTGELFF. Here the CDR3 DNA reads TGTGCCAGCAGTTTAGTGTCGGCCAGGGTCGACACCGGGGAGCTGTTTTTT.

The CDR3 reads CASSLGGGSTYEQYF. Here the CDR3 DNA reads TGTGCCAGCAGCTTAGGAGGCGGGAGTACCTACGAGCAGTACTTC. This chain joins TRBV7-2 and TRBJ2-7; 7 bases match TRBD2. CDR3 size: 15 residues. Germline CDR1 SGHTA, CDR2 FQGNSA. The junction had 5 bases not matched to a gene; V was cut back by 1 base and J by 2 bases.

CDR3 sequence reads: CASSYRGHGTGELFF. The CDR3, as DNA: TGTGCCAGCAGTTACAGGGGGCACGGGACCGGGGAGCTGTTTTTT. This chain uses TRBV6-5 with TRBJ2-2; 7 bases align to TRBD1. The CDR3 is made up of 15 amino acids. J lost 5 bases, V lost 2 bases, and 5 bases had no gene match. Germline V gene data show CDR1 as MNHEY and CDR2 as SVGAGI.